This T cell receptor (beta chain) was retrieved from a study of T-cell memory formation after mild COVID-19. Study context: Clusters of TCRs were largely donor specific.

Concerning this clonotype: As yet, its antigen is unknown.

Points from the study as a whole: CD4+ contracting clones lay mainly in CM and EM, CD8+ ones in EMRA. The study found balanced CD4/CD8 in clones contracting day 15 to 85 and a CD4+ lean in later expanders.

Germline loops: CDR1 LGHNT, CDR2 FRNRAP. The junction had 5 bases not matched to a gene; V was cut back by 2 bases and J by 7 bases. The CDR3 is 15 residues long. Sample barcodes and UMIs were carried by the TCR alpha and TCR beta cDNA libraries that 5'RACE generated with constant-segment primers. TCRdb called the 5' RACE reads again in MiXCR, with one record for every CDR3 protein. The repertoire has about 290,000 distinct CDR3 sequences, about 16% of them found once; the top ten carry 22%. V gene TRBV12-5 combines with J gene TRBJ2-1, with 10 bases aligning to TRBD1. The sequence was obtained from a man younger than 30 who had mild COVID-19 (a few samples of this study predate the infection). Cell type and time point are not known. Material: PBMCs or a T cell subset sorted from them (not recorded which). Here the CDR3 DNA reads TGTGCTAGTGGTTTGCCGGGACAGGGGAGGAATGAGCAGTTCTTC. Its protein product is CASGLPGQGRNEQFF.